This TCR beta chain was identified during a study of Graves' ophthalmopathy and Graves' hyperthyroidism listed by TCRdb under 2018. Notes on the research overall: Peripheral blood was collected at initial diagnosis, before any treatment. In total, 135 blood samples were TCR-sequenced: around 42 ophthalmopathy, under 80 hyperthyroidism and about 17 hyperthyroidism-to-ophthalmopathy patients. To tell Graves' ophthalmopathy apart from Graves' hyperthyroidism, and to predict which patients would progress to ophthalmopathy, the study relied on TCR beta repertoire signatures. T-cell repertoires of thyroid tissue and blood were compared in five or six hyperthyroidism patients. Once sampling was done, hyperthyroidism patients were given methimazole at a starting dose of 30 mg daily, while ophthalmopathy patients were given high-dose intravenous methylprednisolone. To explore V-J signatures distinguishing ophthalmopathy from hyperthyroidism, a discovery set of around 100 patients (fewer than 45 ophthalmopathy, some 55 stable hyperthyroidism) was enrolled. For independent validation, a separate cohort was made up of approximately 18 hyperthyroidism patients plus 17 patients who later progressed from hyperthyroidism to ophthalmopathy.

CDR1 and CDR2, looked up from the germline V gene, are KGHDR and SFDVKD. The CDR3 numbers 16 residues from cysteine through phenylalanine. Left in the record is the CDR3 DNA by itself, 48 bases read in frame from the first base. The germline V and J ends show losses of 3 bases and 2 bases respectively, and no gene match explains 9 bases of the junction. About this clonotype itself: Its binding antigen is unknown. The input lacks base qualities; no much larger clone sits a single base away.

TCR beta CDR3 regions were amplified from RNA transcripts for repertoire sequencing. The first round of RT-PCR was done with HTBI primers and the Qiagen OneStep RT-PCR kit, and was followed by a second round of multiplex PCR, then size selection and purification. Libraries were sequenced paired-end with 100 bp reads on an Illumina HiSeq2000. Per the authors' processing: SOAPnuke was used for read processing, and reads with adapters, uncalled bases, a mean Phred below 15, or no exact constant-primer or identifier match were discarded. COPE v1.2.5 was used to merge the high-quality paired reads. Each unique nucleotide sequence was defined as a clonotype, and clonotypes were aligned to IMGT TRB V, D and J references with MiTCR v1.1. Analysis was restricted to V-J combinations with a frequency above 0.0001, which covered 98% to 99.2% of repertoires. For each V-J combination, a TCR clonal expansion and chaos score was defined as the ratio of F50 clonal expansion to chaos observed in the TCRdist matrix. Welch's t-statistics and random forest were used to reduce the features to around 13 V-J combinations, which were then used as input to a naive Bayes classifier. The similarity between thyroid and blood repertoires was quantified using the Morisita-Horn index. TCRdb took the public reads, trimmed them with fastp at Q25, ran MiXCR for clone calling and kept in-frame beta chains. Entries are consolidated by CDR3 protein sequence, retaining the most common genes and DNA. The V and J calls and clone size come from TCRdb's table, not from the authors' own analysis. Counted in this sample were some 47,000 distinct CDR3 sequences; about 50% of them appeared once. The ten biggest clones cover roughly 20% of the sample.

The investigation overall reported the following: The 13-signature model separated ophthalmopathy from stable hyperthyroidism with approximately 90% sensitivity and approximately 83% specificity in cross-validation, and 80%/75% in the test set. In validation, the model predicted ophthalmopathy progression with about 71% sensitivity and roughly 78% specificity; 12 predicted patients were CT-confirmed with GO in a median of approximately 6.2 months. Sample size was not statistically predetermined, and group allocation was not concealed from the investigators. Most expanded thyroid clonotypes with a frequency above 0.001 also appeared in blood, which suggests that blood repertoires may reflect the immune response in the thyroid.

The ophthalmopathy patients had moderately to severely active disease, with a Clinical Activity Score of 3 or higher, a NOSPECS grade of 4 or higher, and a disease duration of less than 3 months. Patients with other autoimmune diseases, uncontrolled infections, pregnancy or lactation were excluded. Diagnosis was based on clinical symptoms, serum thyroxine, TRAb, thyroid ultrasound and orbital computed tomography. Using Ficoll-Paque density gradient centrifugation, PBMCs were isolated from about 9.4 ml of fresh peripheral blood. Trizol reagent was used to extract the total RNA, and its quality was then checked on an Agilent 2100 Bioanalyzer.

Recombination linked TRBV24-1 to TRBJ2-7; TRBD1 aligns with 7 central bases. The TCR originated in an adult man with Graves' ophthalmopathy. The sequenced sample consisted of peripheral blood. CDR3 sequence: CATSDNRRQGPYEQYF. The DNA reads as follows: TGTGCCACCAGTGATAACCGTCGACAGGGCCCCTACGAGCAGTACTTC.